This T cell receptor beta chain was found in a study of T cell changes during pregnancy in multiple sclerosis. The V and J ends lost 5 bases and 5 bases, in that order; junction bases with no gene match: 7. CDR3 length: 16 residues. Germline CDR1 and CDR2: ENHRY and SYGVKD. TCRdb keeps only in-frame clones here, not all; method: immunoSEQ multiplex PCR. The sample includes some 64,000 clones, 92% of them seen just once. This TCR came from a female donor with multiple sclerosis, enrolled in a pregnancy study. Here the sequenced sample was peripheral blood, taken after pregnancy. This chain joins TRBV10-3 and TRBJ2-5, with 14 bases identical to TRBD2. The CDR3 loop reads CAISKTSGRARETQYF. In DNA, the CDR3 is TGTGCCATCAGTAAGACTAGCGGGAGGGCTCGGGAGACCCAGTACTTC.